What follows are 25 T cell receptor beta chains derived from one specimen sequenced in a study of cytomegalovirus exposure and HLA in healthy donors. The PCR had 60 Vbeta and 13 Jbeta primers. Assay used: immunoSEQ multiplex PCR; TCRdb lists only in-frame clones, some missing. The repertoire holds 150,000 to 200,000 clones, with around 84% as singletons. Sample: PBMCs. The receptors shown here come from a man aged 45-60 years in good health and CMV-seropositive.

J is TRBJ2-1 and V is TRBV7-2; TRBD2 might be the D (6 bases). Per the germline V gene, CDR1 is SGHTA and CDR2 is FQGNSA. V dropped 8 bases and J dropped 9 bases, with 20 bases sitting between them. The length of the CDR3 is 14 residues. In nucleotides, the CDR3 is TGTGCCAGCGGGGGGAGGAACTTAGTGGGTGAGCAGTTCTTC. Protein: CASGGRNLVGEQFF.

The rearrangement uses TRBV18 and TRBJ1-1, with D uncertain. With 2 bases removed from V and 1 base from J, the gap between germline ends came to 8 bases. CDR3 length equals 14 residues. The germline CDR1 and CDR2 sequences are KGHSH and LQKENI. This CDR3 is CASSPREENTEAFF. CDR3 bases: TGTGCCAGCTCACCAAGGGAGGAGAACACTGAAGCTTTCTTT.

This clone was detected only once. CDR3 sequence (DNA): TGCGCCAGCAGCTTGGTGCCAGGGAGCTACACCTTC. This encodes CASSLVPGSYTF. The chain links TRBV5-1 to TRBJ1-2; maybe TRBD1 (5 bases). The CDR3 runs 12 residues. CDR1 and CDR2 from the germline V gene are SGHRS and YFSETQ. V was shortened by 0 bases and J by 9 bases, with 9 bases between the two germline ends.

This rearrangement joins TRBV2 to TRBJ2-1; maybe TRBD2 (6 bases). Per germline, CDR1 SNHLY and CDR2 FYNNEI. The ends were cut back, 10 bases at V and 1 base at J, with 8 bases in the middle. CDR3 size: 12 residues. The CDR3 reads CANRESYNEQFF. The CDR3 nucleotides are TGTGCCAACCGGGAGTCCTACAATGAGCAGTTCTTC.

This chain links TRBV6-6 with TRBJ1-1, with 8 bases matching TRBD1. V lost 7 bases to trimming and J lost 2 bases; unmatched junction nucleotides: 6. This CDR3 contains 14 residues. CDR1 and CDR2 from the germline V gene are MNHNY and SVGAGI (reference sequence). This CDR3 reads CASTPTGDNTEAFF. Written as DNA, the CDR3 is TGTGCCAGCACCCCGACAGGGGATAACACTGAAGCTTTCTTT.

V usage is TRBV10-2 and J usage is TRBJ2-1; tentatively, D is TRBD1 (6 bases). The V gene lost 5 bases and the J gene lost 1 base, with 18 bases spanning the gap. The germline CDR1 and CDR2 sequences are WSHSY and SAAADI. The CDR3 is made up of 17 amino acids. The CDR3 spells CASSSGQPFFSYNEQFF. For the CDR3, the DNA is TGCGCCAGCAGTTCCGGACAGCCTTTTTTTTCCTACAATGAGCAGTTCTTC.

This sequence joins TRBV5-5 and TRBJ2-5; D remains ambiguous. Trimming took off 2 bases at V and 3 bases at J, with 11 bases between the two ends. This CDR3 spans 14 amino acids. Germline CDR1 reads SGHKS; CDR2 reads YYEKEE (reference sequence). The CDR3 DNA follows: TGTGCCAGCAGCTTCTCGGCGGTTAAAGAGACCCAGTACTTC. Residues: CASSFSAVKETQYF. The whole variable domain, remainder taken from reference TRBV5-5 and TRBJ2-5, is DAGVTQSPTHLIKTRGQQVTLRCSPISGHKSVSWYQQVLGQGPQFIFQYYEKEERGRGNFPDRFSARQFPNYSSELNVNALLLGDSALYLCASSFSAVKETQYFGPGTRLLVL.

The chain uses TRBV5-1 and TRBJ2-1, with 9 bases identical to TRBD1. Germline values: CDR1 SGHRS, CDR2 YFSETQ. The CDR3 spans 16 residues. V shed 0 bases, J shed 8 bases, and the junction held 9 bases outside the gene matches. The CDR3 DNA reads as TGCGCCAGCAGCTTGGCCGTCACAGGGGGCCGCGATGAGCAGTTCTTC. This encodes CASSLAVTGGRDEQFF.

The chain uses TRBV10-2 and TRBJ2-5, with D possibly TRBD1 on 5 matching bases. Trimming took off 6 bases at V and 1 base at J, with 9 bases between the two ends. CDR1 and CDR2 (germline): WSHSY, SAAADI. There are 13 residues in the CDR3. The CDR3 is CASSRTGQETQYF. The DNA of the CDR3 is TGCGCCAGCAGCCGTACAGGCCAAGAGACCCAGTACTTC.

This clone was detected only a few times. The CDR3 nucleotides read TGTGCCAGTAGTCCGCTCGAGGGACAGTGGAGAGGCTACACCTTC. Encoded protein: CASSPLEGQWRGYTF. The chain joins TRBV19 to TRBJ1-2, with 7 positions matching TRBD1. The V gene end was trimmed by 5 bases and the J gene end by 8 bases; junction bases not matched to a gene: 14. This CDR3 has 15 amino acids. In germline, CDR1 is LNHDA, CDR2 SQIVND (reference sequence).

The V call is TRBV4-1, the J call TRBJ2-3; 9 bases map to TRBD2. The CDR3 contains 17 residues. Germline loops: CDR1 MGHRA, CDR2 YSYEKL. Trimming took 1 base from V and 5 from J; bases not matched to a gene: 10. The chain's CDR3 is CASSQASGTSSLDTQYF. The CDR3 nucleotides are TGCGCCAGCAGCCAAGCTTCCGGGACTAGCTCGTTAGATACGCAGTATTTT.

V is TRBV5-1 and J is TRBJ2-7; 9 bases are a match to TRBD1. This CDR3 comprises 16 residues. The trim removed 2 bases at V and 1 base at J, leaving 7 bases unmatched. Germline CDR1 is SGHRS and CDR2 is YFSETQ. The CDR3 nucleotides are TGCGCCAGCAGCTTCCCCCCCGGGACAGGGTCCTACGAGCAGTACGTC. This codes for CASSFPPGTGSYEQYV.

In its sample, this clone was seen a few times. V usage is TRBV2 and J usage is TRBJ1-3; no clear D gene. The germline CDR1 and CDR2 sequences are SNHLY and FYNNEI. The CDR3 has 14 residues. The V end lost 7 bases, the J end lost 0 bases, and 10 bases lay between the germline ends. The CDR3 spells CASNGGGSGNTIYF. The CDR3 DNA sequence: TGTGCCAGCAATGGCGGAGGCTCTGGAAACACCATATATTTT.

The CDR3 here is CASSLDRGHEQYF. The CDR3 region has the DNA TGTGCCAGCAGCTTAGACAGGGGCCACGAGCAGTACTTC. The chain links TRBV7-3 to TRBJ2-7, with 8 bases that match TRBD1. This CDR3 comprises 13 residues. V trimming: 2 bases; J trimming: 5 bases; junction bases outside the gene matches: 2. Germline V gene sequence: CDR1 SGHTA, CDR2 FQGTGA.

The chain carries TRBV6-1 and TRBJ1-5; 10 nucleotides agree with TRBD1. The CDR3 consists of 15 residues. V lost 4 bases, J lost 5 bases, and 5 bases stayed unmatched. Looked up from germline, CDR1 is MNHNS and CDR2 is SASEGT. This CDR3 reads CASSGPGQGHQPQHF. CDR3 sequence (DNA): TGTGCCAGCAGTGGACCGGGACAGGGGCATCAGCCCCAGCATTTT.

This clone was seen a single time. The conserved phenylalanine or tryptophan normally closing the CDR3 is absent here, so this likely arose from a read error. The genes are TRBV19 and TRBJ1-6, with 8 bases aligning to TRBD1. The germline CDR1 and CDR2 sequences are LNHDA and SQIVND (reference sequence). Unmatched junction bases numbered 8, after V lost 7 bases and J lost 6 bases. The CDR3 is made up of 15 amino acids. The CDR3 region has the DNA TGTGCCAGTAAGCTAACCGGGACAGGTAATTCACCCCTCCACCTT. Amino acids: CASKLTGTGNSPLHL.

The rearrangement joins TRBV6-1 to TRBJ2-1; weak D call: TRBD2 (6 bases). The CDR3 runs 15 residues. Trimming pared 8 bases from V and 10 bases from J, leaving 24 bases between. Looked up from germline, CDR1 is MNHNS and CDR2 is SASEGT. The CDR3 is CASGTIGLTRIEQFF. In DNA, the CDR3 is TGTGCCAGCGGGACGATCGGACTAACACGGATCGAGCAGTTCTTC.

CDR3 bases: TGTGCCAGCAGCCTGACAGGGGCCTCCTACGAGCAGTACGTC. Amino acids: CASSLTGASYEQYV. The chain has TRBV13 and TRBJ2-7; 8 nucleotides line up with TRBD1. Germline values: CDR1 PRHDT, CDR2 FYEKMQ (reference sequence). V was clipped by 5 bases and J by 0 bases; unmatched bases: 3. The CDR3 sequence is 14 residues long.

The table lists this clone with a count of one. The CDR3 nucleotides are TGTGCCAGCAGTTACTCTGGGAGTGTAGATACGCAGTATTTT. It is translated as CASSYSGSVDTQYF. The chain has TRBV6-5 and TRBJ2-3; possible D gene TRBD2, 5 bases. V lost 0 bases to trimming and J lost 5 bases, with 9 bases between them. Germline V gives CDR1 MNHEY, CDR2 SVGAGI. The CDR3 consists of 14 residues.

This chain uses TRBV18 with TRBJ1-4; D is perhaps TRBD1 (6 bases). The germline CDR1 and CDR2 sequences are KGHSH and LQKENI. The CDR3 is made up of 14 amino acids. V lost 4 bases and J lost 8, with 14 bases in between. This CDR3 reads CASSRTGLREKLFF. CDR3 DNA sequence: TGTGCCAGCTCACGAACAGGGCTGCGCGAAAAACTGTTTTTT.

The gene calls are TRBV6-1 and TRBJ1-2; weak D call: TRBD1 (5 bases). V dropped 1 base and J dropped 3 bases, with 12 bases sitting between them. Per the germline V gene, CDR1 is MNHNS and CDR2 is SASEGT. The CDR3 is 15 residues long. CDR3 protein: CASSEGVWGYYGYTF. In DNA form, the CDR3 reads TGTGCCAGCAGTGAAGGGGTGTGGGGCTACTATGGCTACACCTTC.

This chain connects TRBV6-1 to TRBJ2-3; TRBD2 matches at 9 bases. After removal of 5 bases from V and 2 bases from J, the junction contained 5 bases not matched to a gene. The CDR3 is 15 amino acids. Germline lookup yields CDR1 MNHNS and CDR2 SASEGT. The CDR3 here is CASSLAGVNTDTQYF. Written as DNA, the CDR3 is TGTGCCAGCAGTTTAGCGGGGGTAAACACAGATACGCAGTATTTT.

The rearrangement joins TRBV7-9 to TRBJ2-7; TRBD1 is a possible D gene (6 bases). The ends were cut back, 1 base at V and 2 bases at J, with 6 bases in the middle. The germline V gene encodes CDR1 SEHNR and CDR2 FQNEAQ (reference sequence). The CDR3 spans 13 residues. The CDR3 coding sequence is TGTGCCAGCAGCTTAGGGACAGCCTACGAGCAGTACGTC. The encoded protein is CASSLGTAYEQYV.

The chain combines TRBV11-2 with TRBJ2-7; 8 bases fit TRBD1. Germline CDR1 is SGHAT and CDR2 is FQNNGV. The CDR3 is 15 amino acids. Trimming at V came to 2 bases and at J to 5 bases, leaving 8 bases not matched to a gene. CDR3 coding DNA: TGTGCCAGCAGCTTAAACGCAGGGGGCTTCAACGAGCAGTACTTC. It encodes CASSLNAGGFNEQYF.

The V and J genes are TRBV5-1 and TRBJ2-1; TRBD2 matches 13 bases. V lost 3 bases to trimming and J lost 6 bases; unmatched junction nucleotides: 6. Germline CDR1 is SGHRS and CDR2 is YFSETQ. This CDR3 contains 16 residues. As DNA, the CDR3 is TGCGCCAGCAGCTGGACTAGCGGGAGTAGAAGCAATGAGCAGTTCTTC. Translation gives CASSWTSGSRSNEQFF.